Presented here are 18 T cell receptor beta chains from one specimen sequenced in a study of blood T cell repertoires in COVID-19. Libraries were prepared by immunoSEQ multiplex PCR; TCRdb keeps only in-frame clonotypes and omits some of them. Of about 150,000 clones listed, roughly four fifths are singletons. The specimen sequenced was peripheral blood. These receptors were obtained from a human donor with acute or convalescent COVID-19. The donor label of this sample is uncertain.

The V gene is TRBV19, the J gene TRBJ1-4; maybe TRBD1 (6 bases). V lost 3 bases and J 8 bases, leaving 13 bases between the germline ends. This CDR3 is built from 14 residues. CDR1 and CDR2 (germline): LNHDA, SQIVND (reference sequence). The CDR3 reads CASSMGRGYEKLFF. CDR3 bases: TGTGCCAGTAGTATGGGCAGGGGTTACGAAAAACTGTTTTTT.

V usage is TRBV5-5 and J usage is TRBJ2-7; no definite D call. Trimming removed 0 bases at V and 0 bases at J, with 4 bases between. The germline CDR1 and CDR2 sequences are SGHKS and YYEKEE (reference sequence). The CDR3 consists of 13 residues. The CDR3 DNA follows: TGTGCCAGCAGCTTGGGCAGCTCCTACGAGCAGTACTTC. Translation: CASSLGSSYEQYF.

The V gene is TRBV4-2, the J gene TRBJ1-5, with 11 bases identical to TRBD1. The length of the CDR3 is 17 residues. The V gene's germline CDR1 is LGHNA and CDR2 YNFKEQ. The J segment lost 7 bases and the V segment lost 1 base, leaving 9 bases of the junction unmatched. CDR3 sequence (DNA): TGTGCCAGCAGCCAAGGGGCCGGGACAGGGGGACAACAGCCCCAGCATTTT. It translates to CASSQGAGTGGQQPQHF.

The chain employs TRBV5-6 and TRBJ1-1; 7 nucleotides line up with TRBD1. From germline, CDR1 is SGHDT and CDR2 YYEEEE. V shed 3 bases, J shed 5 bases, and the junction held 7 bases outside the gene matches. The CDR3 extends over 14 amino acids. CDR3 loop: CASSYLTGRTEAFF. CDR3 coding DNA: TGTGCCAGCAGCTACTTGACAGGGAGGACTGAAGCTTTCTTT.

The chain employs TRBV6-4 and TRBJ1-1; TRBD1 is a possible D gene (5 bases). Deletions cut 7 bases from V and 4 bases from J, with 16 bases between. This CDR3 has 14 residues. The V gene's germline CDR1 is MRHNA and CDR2 SNTAGT. The CDR3 bases are TGTGCCAGCACCGAATCCCAGGGAAGCACTGAAGCTTTCTTT. Protein product: CASTESQGSTEAFF.

The chain carries TRBV14 and TRBJ1-3; TRBD1 matches at 8 bases. V was clipped by 2 bases and J by 1 base; unmatched bases: 10. Germline loops: CDR1 SGHDN, CDR2 FVKESK. The CDR3 loop spans 18 amino acids. CDR3 protein: CASSQLPGGSGSGNTIYF. CDR3 coding DNA: TGTGCCAGCAGCCAATTGCCAGGGGGCTCTGGGTCTGGAAACACCATATATTTT.

This clone came up once. This chain connects TRBV2 to TRBJ2-2; perhaps TRBD1 as D (6 bases). The CDR3 length is 15 residues. The V end was cut by 5 bases, the J end by 3 bases, with 13 bases between. Per the germline V gene, CDR1 is SNHLY and CDR2 is FYNNEI. The chain's CDR3 is CASSITGRDTGELFF. The CDR3, as DNA: TGTGCCAGCAGTATAACAGGGCGAGACACCGGGGAGCTGTTTTTT.

The chain links TRBV7-9 to TRBJ1-5; D is perhaps TRBD1 (5 bases). Germline loops: CDR1 SEHNR, CDR2 FQNEAQ (reference sequence). Trimming removed 2 bases at V and 2 bases at J, with 7 bases between. CDR3 length: 14 amino acids. The CDR3 region has the DNA TGTGCCAGCAGCTTAACGGGGGGCAATCAGCCCCAGCATTTT. This translates into CASSLTGGNQPQHF.

The CDR3 nucleotides are TGTGCCATTGGGGGTACTAGCGGGACCACCGGGGAGCTGTTTTTT. It encodes CAIGGTSGTTGELFF. The rearrangement joins TRBV6-1 to TRBJ2-2, with 10 bases identical to TRBD2. Germline CDR1 reads MNHNS; CDR2 reads SASEGT. The CDR3 consists of 15 residues. V lost 10 bases and J lost 4; bases outside the gene matches: 9.

The chain combines TRBV7-9 with TRBJ2-1; 7 bases agree with TRBD1. CDR1 is SEHNR and CDR2 is FQNEAQ in the germline V gene (reference sequence). Losses at the gene ends were 4 bases for V and 7 bases for J; bases not matched to a gene: 7. CDR3 length: 14 amino acids. CDR3 region: CASSSLTGFNEQFF. CDR3 in DNA: TGTGCCAGCAGCTCCCTGACAGGGTTTAATGAGCAGTTCTTC.

This clone was counted a single time. This rearrangement joins TRBV18 to TRBJ1-5; 10 positions agree with TRBD1. The CDR3 extends over 14 amino acids. V dropped 4 bases and J dropped 6; count of bases not matched to a gene: 3. Germline V gene data show CDR1 as KGHSH and CDR2 as LQKENI. CDR3 in DNA: TGTGCCAGCTCACTCGGGACAGGGGTTCAGCCCCAGCATTTT. Translating it yields CASSLGTGVQPQHF.

The CDR3: CASSFNTAGQGYGYTF. DNA for the CDR3: TGTGCCAGCAGCTTTAATACGGCGGGACAGGGCTATGGCTACACCTTC. The V gene is TRBV5-6, the J gene TRBJ1-2; 9 nucleotides align to TRBD1. CDR1 and CDR2 (germline): SGHDT, YYEEEE. V lost 2 bases and J lost 4; bases outside the gene matches: 9. The length of the CDR3 is 16 residues. Together with reference TRBV5-6 and TRBJ1-2, the CDR3 gives the full variable domain: DAGVTQSPTHLIKTRGQQVTLRCSPKSGHDTVSWYQQALGQGPQFIFQYYEEEERQRGNFPDRFSGHQFPNYSSELNVNALLLGDSALYLCASSFNTAGQGYGYTFGSGTRLTVV.

The rearrangement uses TRBV27 and TRBJ1-3; D is perhaps TRBD1 (5 bases). CDR1 is MNHEY, CDR2 SMNVEV, per germline (reference sequence). Between the trimmed V and J ends, which lost 2 bases and 0 bases, there was a span of 14 bases. The CDR3 totals 17 residues. In DNA form, the CDR3 reads TGTGCCAGCAGTTTAACTGGGCAGGGATACTCTGGAAACACCATATATTTT. It codes for CASSLTGQGYSGNTIYF.

Worth noting for this clone: Other DNA sequences of this sample code for an identical CDR3. J is TRBJ2-7 and V is TRBV5-1; the match to TRBD1 covers 7 bases. With V trimmed by 0 bases and J by 3 bases, 9 bases remained unmatched. CDR3 length equals 16 residues. CDR1 SGHRS and CDR2 YFSETQ come from the germline V gene. The CDR3 region has the DNA TGCGCCAGCAGCTTGGGCGGTCAGGGGGTGGGCTACGAGCAGTACTTC. Its protein is CASSLGGQGVGYEQYF.

The CDR3, as DNA: TGTGCCAGCAGCCCGACCAGGAAGACCCAGTACTTC. Translated: CASSPTRKTQYF. The V gene is TRBV3-1 (or the pseudogene TRBV3-2), the J gene TRBJ2-5; D gene unclear. The germline V gene has CDR1 LGHDT and CDR2 YNNKEL (reference sequence). The ends were cut back, 4 bases at V and 6 bases at J, with 9 bases in the middle. The CDR3 contains 12 residues.

The rearrangement uses TRBV19 and TRBJ1-6; no clear D. V shed 8 bases and J shed 6 bases, with 11 bases lying between them. The CDR3 runs 13 residues. CDR1 is LNHDA and CDR2 is SQIVND in the germline V gene (reference sequence). CDR3 amino acids: CASQAVFNSPLHF. The DNA for the CDR3 is TGTGCCAGTCAAGCGGTTTTTAATTCACCCCTCCACTTT.

The rearrangement links TRBV5-1 to TRBJ1-3; D is undetermined. With 2 bases removed from V and 7 bases from J, the gap between germline ends came to 13 bases. The CDR3 loop spans 14 amino acids. Germline CDR1 reads SGHRS; CDR2 reads YFSETQ. CDR3 bases: TGCGCCAGCAGCTTCATCACCGGTTCGAACACCATATATTTT. Residues: CASSFITGSNTIYF.

The V call is TRBV5-1, the J call TRBJ2-5, with TRBD2 matching over 15 bases. Germline trimming cut 8 bases from V and 5 bases from J; bases unmatched to any gene: 4. The CDR3 consists of 14 residues. Germline-derived CDR1 and CDR2 are SGHRS and YFSETQ. The CDR3 nucleotides read TGCGCCAGTGGACTAGCGGGGGGGCAGGAGACCCAGTACTTC. Translated: CASGLAGGQETQYF.